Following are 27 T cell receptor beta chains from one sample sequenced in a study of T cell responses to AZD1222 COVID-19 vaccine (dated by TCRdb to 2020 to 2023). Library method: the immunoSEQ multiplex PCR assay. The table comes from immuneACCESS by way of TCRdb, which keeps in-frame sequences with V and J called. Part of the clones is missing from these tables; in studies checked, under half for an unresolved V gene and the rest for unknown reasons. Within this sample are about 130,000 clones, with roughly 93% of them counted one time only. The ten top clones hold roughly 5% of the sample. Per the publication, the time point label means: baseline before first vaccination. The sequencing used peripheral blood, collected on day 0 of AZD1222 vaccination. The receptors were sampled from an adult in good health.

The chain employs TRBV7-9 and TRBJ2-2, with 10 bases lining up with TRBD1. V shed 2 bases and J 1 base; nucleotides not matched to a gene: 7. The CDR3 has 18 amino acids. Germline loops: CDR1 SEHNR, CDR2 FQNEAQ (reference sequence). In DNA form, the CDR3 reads TGTGCCAGCAGCTTAAACCCCCGGGACAGGGGGAACACCGGGGAGCTGTTTTTT. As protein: CASSLNPRDRGNTGELFF. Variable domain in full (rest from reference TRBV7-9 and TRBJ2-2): DTGVSQNPRHKITKRGQNVTFRCDPISEHNRLYWYRQTLGQGPEFLTYFQNEAQLEKSRLLSDRFSAERPKGSFSTLEIQRTEQGDSAMYLCASSLNPRDRGNTGELFFGEGSRLTVL.

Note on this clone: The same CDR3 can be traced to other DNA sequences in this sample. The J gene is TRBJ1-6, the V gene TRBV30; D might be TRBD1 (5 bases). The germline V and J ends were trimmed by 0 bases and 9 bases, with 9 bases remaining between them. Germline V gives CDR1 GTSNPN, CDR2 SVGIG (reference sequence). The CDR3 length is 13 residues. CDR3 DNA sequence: TGTGCCTGGAGTGTGGGGGGACTTTCACCCCTCCACTTT. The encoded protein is CAWSVGGLSPLHF.

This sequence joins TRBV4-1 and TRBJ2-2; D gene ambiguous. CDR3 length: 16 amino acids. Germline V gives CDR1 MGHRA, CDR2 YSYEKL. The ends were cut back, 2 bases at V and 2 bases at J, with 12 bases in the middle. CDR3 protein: CASSQPPDPNTGELFF. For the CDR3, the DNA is TGCGCCAGCAGCCAACCCCCGGACCCAAACACCGGGGAGCTGTTTTTT.

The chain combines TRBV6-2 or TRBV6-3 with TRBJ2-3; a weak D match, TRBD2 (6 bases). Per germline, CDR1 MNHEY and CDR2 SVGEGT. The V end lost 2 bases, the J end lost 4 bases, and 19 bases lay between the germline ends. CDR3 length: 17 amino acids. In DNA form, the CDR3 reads TGTGCCAGCAGTTACGCGGTGATGTTGATAGCGGCAGATACGCAGTATTTT. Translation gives CASSYAVMLIAADTQYF.

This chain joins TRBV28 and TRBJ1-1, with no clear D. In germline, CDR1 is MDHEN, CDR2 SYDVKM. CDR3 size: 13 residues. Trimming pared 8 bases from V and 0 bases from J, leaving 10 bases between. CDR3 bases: TGTGCCAGCGGTGAGGAGATGAACACTGAAGCTTTCTTT. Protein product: CASGEEMNTEAFF.

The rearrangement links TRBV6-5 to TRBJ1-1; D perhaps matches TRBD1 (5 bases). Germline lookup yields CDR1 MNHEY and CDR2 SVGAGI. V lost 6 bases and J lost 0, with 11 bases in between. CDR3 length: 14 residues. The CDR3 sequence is CASSFGTMNTEAFF. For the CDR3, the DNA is TGTGCCAGCAGCTTCGGGACCATGAACACTGAAGCTTTCTTT.

CDR3 residues: CASSSGGTNEKLFF. CDR3 DNA sequence: TGTGCCAGCAGCTCCGGGGGAACTAATGAAAAACTGTTTTTT. The rearrangement uses TRBV5-4 and TRBJ1-4, with D perhaps matching TRBD1 (5 bases). The germline V gene encodes CDR1 SGHNT and CDR2 YYREEE (reference sequence). CDR3 length: 14 residues. V was trimmed by 3 bases and J by 1 base, leaving 7 bases between them.

CDR3 sequence: CASRRWQRTTYEQYF. In nucleotides, the CDR3 is TGTGCCAGCAGGAGATGGCAGCGGACGACCTACGAGCAGTACTTC. The rearrangement links TRBV11-2 to TRBJ2-7; D possibly corresponds to TRBD2 (5 bases). This CDR3 comprises 15 residues. Germline CDR1 is SGHAT and CDR2 is FQNNGV. V lost 6 bases, J lost 2 bases, and 17 bases lay in between.

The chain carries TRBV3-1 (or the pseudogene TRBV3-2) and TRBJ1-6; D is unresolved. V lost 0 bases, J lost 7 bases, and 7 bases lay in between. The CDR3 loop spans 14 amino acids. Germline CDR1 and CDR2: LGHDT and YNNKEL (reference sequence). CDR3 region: CASSQDWRNSPLHF. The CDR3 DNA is TGTGCCAGCAGCCAAGATTGGAGGAATTCACCCCTCCACTTT.

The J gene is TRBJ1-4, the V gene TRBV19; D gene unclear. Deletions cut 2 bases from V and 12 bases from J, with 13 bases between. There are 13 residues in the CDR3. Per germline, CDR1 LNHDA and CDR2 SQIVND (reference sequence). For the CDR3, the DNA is TGTGCCAGTAGTATATTGGTAGGGCATGAACTGTTTTTT. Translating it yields CASSILVGHELFF. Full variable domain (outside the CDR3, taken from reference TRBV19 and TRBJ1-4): DGGITQSPKYLFRKEGQNVTLSCEQNLNHDAMYWYRQDPGQGLRLIYYSQIVNDFQKGDIAEGYSVSREKKESFPLTVTSAQKNPTAFYLCASSILVGHELFFGSGTQLSVL.

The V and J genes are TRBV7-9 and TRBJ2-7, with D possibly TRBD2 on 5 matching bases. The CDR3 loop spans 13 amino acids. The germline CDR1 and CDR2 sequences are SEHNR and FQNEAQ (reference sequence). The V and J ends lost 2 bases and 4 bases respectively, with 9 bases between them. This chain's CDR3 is CASSLSGGYEQYF. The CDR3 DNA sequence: TGTGCCAGCAGCTTATCGGGCGGGTACGAGCAGTACTTC. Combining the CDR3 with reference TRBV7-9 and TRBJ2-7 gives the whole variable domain DTGVSQNPRHKITKRGQNVTFRCDPISEHNRLYWYRQTLGQGPEFLTYFQNEAQLEKSRLLSDRFSAERPKGSFSTLEIQRTEQGDSAMYLCASSLSGGYEQYFGPGTRLTVT.

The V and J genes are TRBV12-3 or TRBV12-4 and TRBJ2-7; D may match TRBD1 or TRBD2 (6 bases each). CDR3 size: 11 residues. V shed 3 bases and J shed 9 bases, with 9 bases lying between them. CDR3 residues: CASSFEGGQYF. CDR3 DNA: TGTGCCAGCAGTTTTGAGGGGGGGCAGTACTTC.

The chain's CDR3 is CASSLAQGGNTEAFF. Written as DNA, the CDR3 is TGCGCCAGCAGCTTGGCCCAGGGGGGGAACACTGAAGCTTTCTTT. V and J are TRBV5-1 and TRBJ1-1; 7 bases map to TRBD1. CDR3 length equals 15 residues. Germline values: CDR1 SGHRS, CDR2 YFSETQ. The ends lost 0 bases at V and 1 base at J; junction bases unmatched: 3.

CDR3 region: CASRDRGPYNEQFF. The CDR3 nucleotides are TGCGCCAGCAGGGATCGGGGCCCATACAATGAGCAGTTCTTC. This sequence joins TRBV4-1 and TRBJ2-1; tentatively, D is TRBD1 or TRBD2 (5 bases each). Germline V gene lookup returns CDR1 MGHRA and CDR2 YSYEKL. The length of the CDR3 is 14 residues. Trimming took 6 bases from V and 4 from J, leaving 13 bases between them.

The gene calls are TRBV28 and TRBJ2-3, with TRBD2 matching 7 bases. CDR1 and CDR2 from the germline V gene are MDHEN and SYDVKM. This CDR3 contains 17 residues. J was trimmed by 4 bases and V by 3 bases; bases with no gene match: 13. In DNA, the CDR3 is TGTGCCAGCAGTTTGGCGGGCGGGAGTGTGCCCCCAGATACGCAGTATTTT. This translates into CASSLAGGSVPPDTQYF.

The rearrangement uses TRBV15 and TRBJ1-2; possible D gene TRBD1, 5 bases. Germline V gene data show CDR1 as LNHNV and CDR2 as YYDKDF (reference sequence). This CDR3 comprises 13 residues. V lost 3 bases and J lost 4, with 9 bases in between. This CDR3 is CATSSQGGYGYTF. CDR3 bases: TGTGCCACCAGCAGTCAGGGAGGCTATGGCTACACCTTC.

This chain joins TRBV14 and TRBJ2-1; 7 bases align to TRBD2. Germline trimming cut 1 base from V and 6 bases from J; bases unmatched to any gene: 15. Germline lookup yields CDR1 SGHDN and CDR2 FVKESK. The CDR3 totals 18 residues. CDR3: CASSQVDPLAEGSNEQFF. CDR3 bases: TGTGCCAGCAGCCAAGTAGATCCCCTAGCGGAGGGTAGCAATGAGCAGTTCTTC.

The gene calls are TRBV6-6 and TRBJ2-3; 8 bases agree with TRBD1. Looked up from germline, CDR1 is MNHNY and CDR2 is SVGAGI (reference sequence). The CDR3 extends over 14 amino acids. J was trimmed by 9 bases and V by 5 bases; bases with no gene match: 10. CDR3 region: CASSPPGQGRTQYF. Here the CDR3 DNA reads TGTGCCAGCAGTCCGCCTGGACAGGGACGGACGCAGTATTTT.

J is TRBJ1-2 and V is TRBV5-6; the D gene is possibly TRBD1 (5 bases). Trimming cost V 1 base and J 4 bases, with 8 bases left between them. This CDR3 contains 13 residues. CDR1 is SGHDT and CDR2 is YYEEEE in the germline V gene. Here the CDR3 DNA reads TGTGCCAGCAGCTTGACCAGGGCCTATGGCTACACCTTC. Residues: CASSLTRAYGYTF.

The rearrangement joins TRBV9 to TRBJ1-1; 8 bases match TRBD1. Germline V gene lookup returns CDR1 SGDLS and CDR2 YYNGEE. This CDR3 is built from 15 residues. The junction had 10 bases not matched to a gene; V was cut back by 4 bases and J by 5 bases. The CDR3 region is CASSPLQDRVTEAFF. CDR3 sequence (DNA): TGTGCCAGCAGCCCCCTACAGGACAGGGTGACTGAAGCTTTCTTT.

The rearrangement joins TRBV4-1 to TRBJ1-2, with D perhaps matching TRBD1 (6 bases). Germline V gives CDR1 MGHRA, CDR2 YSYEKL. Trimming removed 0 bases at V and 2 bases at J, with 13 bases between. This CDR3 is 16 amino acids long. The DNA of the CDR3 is TGCGCCAGCAGCCAAGATTCCGCCGGGGGCAACTATGGCTACACCTTC. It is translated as CASSQDSAGGNYGYTF.

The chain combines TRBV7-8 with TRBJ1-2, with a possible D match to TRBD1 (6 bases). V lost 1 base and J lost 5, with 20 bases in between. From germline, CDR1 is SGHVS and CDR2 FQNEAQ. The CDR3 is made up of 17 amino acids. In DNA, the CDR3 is TGTGCCAGCAGCTTAGAGGGGGGGGCCCACCACACTTATGGCTACACCTTC. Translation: CASSLEGGAHHTYGYTF.

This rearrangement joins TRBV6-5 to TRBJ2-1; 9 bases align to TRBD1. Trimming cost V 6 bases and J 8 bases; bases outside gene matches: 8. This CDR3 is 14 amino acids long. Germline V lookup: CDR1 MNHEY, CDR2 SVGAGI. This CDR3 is CASSRDRDRDEQFF. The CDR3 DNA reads TGTGCCAGCAGCCGGGACAGGGATCGCGATGAGCAGTTCTTC.

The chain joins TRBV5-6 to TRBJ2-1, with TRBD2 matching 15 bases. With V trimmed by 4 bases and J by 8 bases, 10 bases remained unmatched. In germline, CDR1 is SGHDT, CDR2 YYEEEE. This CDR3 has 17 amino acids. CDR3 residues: CASSPPGLAGGEDEQFF. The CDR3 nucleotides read TGTGCCAGCAGCCCGCCGGGACTAGCGGGAGGAGAGGATGAGCAGTTCTTC.

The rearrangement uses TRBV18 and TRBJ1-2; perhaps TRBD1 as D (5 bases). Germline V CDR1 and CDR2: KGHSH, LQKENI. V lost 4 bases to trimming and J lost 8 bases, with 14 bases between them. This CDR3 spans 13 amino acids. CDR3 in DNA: TGTGCCAGCTCACTTGTTAGGGGCGAAGGCTACACCTTC. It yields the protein CASSLVRGEGYTF.

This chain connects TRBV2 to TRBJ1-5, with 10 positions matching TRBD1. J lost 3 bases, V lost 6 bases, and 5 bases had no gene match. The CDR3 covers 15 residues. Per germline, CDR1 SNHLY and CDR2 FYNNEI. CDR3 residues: CASRFGQGVNQPQHF. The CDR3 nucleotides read TGTGCCAGCAGATTCGGACAGGGGGTCAATCAGCCCCAGCATTTT.

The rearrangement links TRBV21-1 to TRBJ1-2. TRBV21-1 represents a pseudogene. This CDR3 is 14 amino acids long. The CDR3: CASSKARSTYGYTF. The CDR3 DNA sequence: TGTGCCAGCAGCAAAGCGCGCAGCACCTATGGCTACACCTTC.